Presented here are 30 T cell receptor beta chains from one specimen sequenced in a study of shared T cell receptors in the human thymus. Only in-frame clones appear in the TCRdb table, and some are missing; sequencing was by immunoSEQ multiplex PCR. Among hundreds of thousands of clones listed, around 78% were seen once. These sequences were also reported in another study, on human thymus T cells.

The sequenced sample was thymocytes. All receptors derive from a boy under three years old with a congenital heart defect.

V is TRBV7-9 and J is TRBJ2-5; 7 bases are a match to TRBD1. V was clipped by 4 bases and J by 4 bases; unmatched bases: 6. Germline V CDR1 and CDR2: SEHNR, FQNEAQ (reference sequence). This CDR3 region has 14 residues. Here the CDR3 reads CASSSRGQLETQYF. The CDR3, as DNA: TGTGCCAGCAGCTCCCGGGGACAGCTAGAGACCCAGTACTTC. The variable domain in full, with the rest retrieved from reference TRBV7-9 and TRBJ2-5, is DTGVSQNPRHKITKRGQNVTFRCDPISEHNRLYWYRQTLGQGPEFLTYFQNEAQLEKSRLLSDRFSAERPKGSFSTLEIQRTEQGDSAMYLCASSSRGQLETQYFGPGTRLLVL.

Only a few counts were recorded for this clone. The CDR3 DNA is TGTGCCAGCAGCTTGTTTGGGAGGGGCGCCTACGAGCAGTACTTC. It specifies CASSLFGRGAYEQYF. This chain connects TRBV5-8 to TRBJ2-7, with 7 bases that match TRBD2. Germline V gene lookup returns CDR1 SGHTS and CDR2 YDEGEE. The CDR3 loop spans 15 amino acids. Trimming cost V 1 base and J 2 bases; bases outside gene matches: 6. Looking up the rest from reference TRBV5-8 and TRBJ2-7 gives the full variable domain: EAGVTQSPTHLIKTRGQQATLRCSPISGHTSVYWYQQALGLGLQFLLWYDEGEERNRGNFPPRFSGRQFPNYSSELNVNALELEDSALYLCASSLFGRGAYEQYFGPGTRLTVT.

V and J are TRBV6-4 and TRBJ2-2; 8 bases match TRBD2. Losses at the gene ends were 6 bases for V and 5 bases for J; bases not matched to a gene: 11. This CDR3 is built from 16 residues. Looked up from germline, CDR1 is MRHNA and CDR2 is SNTAGT. In DNA form, the CDR3 reads TGTGCCAGCAGCGGGGCCCGGGGGGGAGGAACCGGGGAGCTGTTTTTT. Protein product: CASSGARGGGTGELFF.

V gene TRBV2 combines with J gene TRBJ1-5; D possibly corresponds to TRBD1 (5 bases). This CDR3 is built from 16 residues. V lost 6 bases, J lost 5 bases, and 20 bases lay in between. Germline V gene data show CDR1 as SNHLY and CDR2 as FYNNEI. The CDR3 nucleotides read TGTGCCAGCAGCGCCTCCAGGAGGGGCGAGGATCAGCCCCAGCATTTT. Its protein is CASSASRRGEDQPQHF.

This chain joins TRBV7-2 and TRBJ2-5, with 8 bases lining up with TRBD2. Germline CDR1 SGHTA, CDR2 FQGNSA. The CDR3 loop spans 17 amino acids. V trimming: 5 bases; J trimming: 3 bases; junction bases outside the gene matches: 14. CDR3 loop: CASSNPGRDTFKETQYF. The CDR3 nucleotides read TGTGCCAGCAGCAATCCCGGGAGGGACACCTTCAAAGAGACCCAGTACTTC.

This clone was seen only once. The CDR3 sequence is CASSLGQGEQGNQPQHF. Here the CDR3 DNA reads TGTGCCAGCAGCTTAGGACAGGGAGAACAAGGCAATCAGCCCCAGCATTTT. The V and J genes are TRBV7-9 and TRBJ1-5; the match to TRBD1 covers 7 bases. The CDR3 has 17 amino acids. V gave up 1 base and J gave up 2 bases; unmatched junction bases: 8. Germline assignment: CDR1 SEHNR and CDR2 FQNEAQ (reference sequence).

Here the CDR3 DNA reads TGCGCCAGCAGCCAAGTTGGACAGGAGAACACCGGGGAGCTGTTTTTT. It specifies CASSQVGQENTGELFF. V usage is TRBV4-1 and J usage is TRBJ2-2; 7 bases align to TRBD1. The CDR3 spans 16 residues. V lost 1 base and J lost 1; bases outside the gene matches: 3. The germline V gene encodes CDR1 MGHRA and CDR2 YSYEKL.

Concerning this clone: The missing conserved phenylalanine or tryptophan at the end of this CDR3 makes a read error likely. It is unclear where the CDR3 begins or ends on the DNA, so no DNA is shown, and the CDR3 is as TCRdb lists it. V gene TRBV20-1 combines with J gene TRBJ2-7; TRBD1, the table's D call, lacks a check against the DNA. Germline-derived CDR1 and CDR2 are DFQATT and SNEGSKA (reference sequence). The CDR3 region is 11 residues in length, termini included. This chain's CDR3 is CSANNRGPNQL.

The gene calls are TRBV30 and TRBJ1-2; D remains unclear. Trimming shortened V by 7 bases and J by 1 base, and 25 bases separated the two germline ends. The CDR3 is 17 residues long. CDR1 is GTSNPN and CDR2 is SVGIG in the germline V gene (reference sequence). CDR3 nucleotides: TGTGCCTCCTCCGAGGAGGGCCACCGGCTAGTTAACTATGGCTACACCTTC. Translated: CASSEEGHRLVNYGYTF.

CDR3 coding DNA: TGTGCCAGCAACTCGTCCTCTCAGGGGAAGAGGGTTAGCGGGGAGCTGTTTTTT. Its translation: CASNSSSQGKRVSGELFF. This chain connects TRBV7-9 to TRBJ2-2, with D perhaps TRBD1 (6 bases). The CDR3 totals 18 residues. From germline, CDR1 is SEHNR and CDR2 FQNEAQ (reference sequence). The V end lost 7 bases, the J end lost 7 bases, and 28 bases lay between the germline ends.

In its sample, this clone was seen a few times. The chain employs TRBV29-1 and TRBJ1-4; 7 bases line up with TRBD1. Germline lookup yields CDR1 SQVTM and CDR2 ANQGSEA. The length of the CDR3 is 13 residues. V gave up 4 bases and J gave up 5 bases; unmatched junction bases: 4. In DNA form, the CDR3 reads TGCAGCGTTGGGACAGGCCGGAATGAAAAACTGTTTTTT. The encoded protein is CSVGTGRNEKLFF.

The count of this clone is one. The chain employs TRBV28 and TRBJ2-2; the match to TRBD2 covers 7 bases. The germline V gene encodes CDR1 MDHEN and CDR2 SYDVKM. J lost 4 bases, V lost 6 bases, and 14 bases had no gene match. The CDR3 sequence is 17 residues long. The CDR3 is CASSPPGGRETTGELFF. As DNA, the CDR3 is TGTGCCAGCAGCCCTCCGGGTGGGCGGGAGACCACCGGGGAGCTGTTTTTT.

The chain carries TRBV29-1 and TRBJ1-2, with a weak D call TRBD1 (6 bases). Germline values: CDR1 SQVTM, CDR2 ANQGSEA. The germline V and J ends were trimmed by 6 bases and 5 bases, with 22 bases remaining between them. The CDR3 loop spans 15 amino acids. In DNA, the CDR3 is TGCAGCGTATATTCGGGACCGGAGAGGGGGTATGGCTACACCTTC. Its protein is CSVYSGPERGYGYTF.

V usage is TRBV30 and J usage is TRBJ2-1, with 11 positions matching TRBD2. The CDR3 extends over 14 amino acids. The germline V gene has CDR1 GTSNPN and CDR2 SVGIG (reference sequence). V lost 0 bases and J lost 8; bases outside the gene matches: 3. CDR3 residues: CAWSVKLAGDEQFF. The CDR3 DNA is TGTGCCTGGAGTGTGAAACTAGCGGGAGATGAGCAGTTCTTC.

The gene calls are TRBV12-5 and TRBJ2-1; D is perhaps TRBD1 (6 bases). The CDR3 runs to 22 residues. The V gene's germline CDR1 is LGHNT and CDR2 FRNRAP. The ends were cut back, 3 bases at V and 0 bases at J, with 30 bases in the middle. The CDR3 loop reads CASGLCPRTTCTGSRSYNEQFF. CDR3 nucleotide sequence: TGTGCTAGTGGTTTATGCCCCCGGACGACGTGTACAGGGTCACGCTCCTACAATGAGCAGTTCTTC.

This clone is a singleton in its sample. This chain connects TRBV7-8 to TRBJ2-5, with TRBD1 matching over 8 bases. The CDR3 runs to 16 residues. J lost 4 bases, V lost 5 bases, and 12 bases had no gene match. Germline lookup yields CDR1 SGHVS and CDR2 FQNEAQ. The chain's CDR3 is CASSPRTGSIPETQYF. The CDR3, as DNA: TGTGCCAGCAGCCCCCGGACAGGGAGTATACCAGAGACCCAGTACTTC.

V is TRBV14 and J is TRBJ2-5; 7 nucleotides match TRBD2. The germline CDR1 and CDR2 sequences are SGHDN and FVKESK. The CDR3 is 18 amino acids. After removal of 0 bases from V and 1 base from J, the junction contained 11 bases not matched to a gene. The CDR3: CASSQDRKSGAFQETQYF. CDR3 DNA sequence: TGTGCCAGCAGCCAAGATAGGAAGAGCGGGGCTTTCCAAGAGACCCAGTACTTC.

This clone was recorded only once. The chain has TRBV15 and TRBJ2-2, with D perhaps TRBD2 (6 bases). CDR3 length: 19 residues. Trimming left V 8 bases short and J 2 bases short, with 27 bases between. Germline V CDR1 and CDR2: LNHNV, YYDKDF (reference sequence). CDR3: CATRLGVTGVRENTGELFF. Written as DNA, the CDR3 is TGTGCCACCCGCCTGGGAGTAACGGGAGTGCGAGAAAACACCGGGGAGCTGTTTTTT.

The V call is TRBV5-4, the J call TRBJ2-7, with no clear D. Germline-derived CDR1 and CDR2 are SGHNT and YYREEE (reference sequence). Trimming took off 2 bases at V and 0 bases at J, with 12 bases between the two ends. The CDR3 spans 15 residues. CDR3 in DNA: TGTGCCAGCAGCTTTGGCAGGTTTCCCTCCTACGAGCAGTACTTC. The encoded protein is CASSFGRFPSYEQYF.

The rearrangement joins TRBV2 to TRBJ2-3, with 8 bases matching TRBD1. Germline V gene sequence: CDR1 SNHLY, CDR2 FYNNEI. The length of the CDR3 is 17 residues. The V gene end was trimmed by 0 bases and the J gene end by 0 bases; junction bases not matched to a gene: 5. The CDR3 sequence: CASSEAQTGGSTDTQYF. The CDR3 DNA reads TGTGCCAGCAGTGAAGCGCAAACAGGGGGGAGCACAGATACGCAGTATTTT.

The V and J genes are TRBV28 and TRBJ2-1, with 11 bases fitting TRBD2. V was pared by 5 bases and J by 8 bases, with 8 bases of the junction left unmatched. Germline V gives CDR1 MDHEN, CDR2 SYDVKM. The CDR3 has 15 residues. The chain's CDR3 is CASSTPSGRTHEQFF. Written as DNA, the CDR3 is TGTGCCAGCAGTACACCTAGCGGGAGGACCCATGAGCAGTTCTTC.

This clone was found once. CDR3 nucleotides: TGTGCCAGCAGTGAAAAACCGGACTTCGACGGGTTCTCCTACGAGCAGTACTTC. This translates into CASSEKPDFDGFSYEQYF. The chain is built from TRBV27 and TRBJ2-7; possibly TRBD2 for D (5 bases). Germline V CDR1 and CDR2: MNHEY, SMNVEV (reference sequence). V lost 5 bases, J lost 0 bases, and 23 bases lay in between. This CDR3 is built from 18 residues.

A word on this clone: Other DNA sequences in this sample translate to the same CDR3. The chain is built from TRBV27 and TRBJ1-4, with a possible D match to TRBD1 (5 bases). V lost 0 bases and J 0 bases, leaving 5 bases between the germline ends. Germline CDR1 is MNHEY and CDR2 is SMNVEV (reference sequence). This CDR3 is built from 15 residues. Here the CDR3 DNA reads TGTGCCAGCAGTTTATCCAGGGCAACTAATGAAAAACTGTTTTTT. Translation gives CASSLSRATNEKLFF.

The chain is built from TRBV6-6 and TRBJ2-7, with D possibly matching TRBD2 (5 bases). This CDR3 has 15 amino acids. Trimming pared 5 bases from V and 7 bases from J, leaving 21 bases between. Germline V gene sequence: CDR1 MNHNY, CDR2 SVGAGI (reference sequence). CDR3 DNA sequence: TGTGCCAGCAGTCCTAGAATGGACCTACCGGGGGAGCAGTACTTC. Translation gives CASSPRMDLPGEQYF.

The rearrangement uses TRBV27 and TRBJ2-1; tentatively, D is TRBD1 (5 bases). The length of the CDR3 is 13 residues. V lost 8 bases, J lost 4 bases, and 12 bases lay in between. Per the germline V gene, CDR1 is MNHEY and CDR2 is SMNVEV (reference sequence). In DNA, the CDR3 is TGTGCCAGCGGCGCGAACAGGTACAATGAGCAGTTCTTC. It codes for CASGANRYNEQFF.

The V gene is TRBV12-5, the J gene TRBJ2-3, with TRBD2 matching 13 bases. Germline V gene sequence: CDR1 LGHNT, CDR2 FRNRAP. CDR3 length equals 16 residues. V shed 5 bases and J 2 bases; nucleotides not matched to a gene: 4. CDR3 nucleotide sequence: TGTGCTAGTGGTCGTGGACTAGCGGGGGTCACAGATACGCAGTATTTT. The encoded protein is CASGRGLAGVTDTQYF.

V is TRBV5-6 and J is TRBJ1-5; 8 bases align to TRBD1. The J segment lost 3 bases and the V segment lost 4 bases, leaving 6 bases of the junction unmatched. The germline V gene has CDR1 SGHDT and CDR2 YYEEEE. This CDR3 is 15 amino acids long. CDR3 loop: CASSHRTGSNQPQHF. The CDR3 DNA sequence: TGTGCCAGCAGCCATCGGACAGGGTCCAATCAGCCCCAGCATTTT. Full variable domain (rest looked up from reference TRBV5-6 and TRBJ1-5): DAGVTQSPTHLIKTRGQQVTLRCSPKSGHDTVSWYQQALGQGPQFIFQYYEEEERQRGNFPDRFSGHQFPNYSSELNVNALLLGDSALYLCASSHRTGSNQPQHFGDGTRLSIL.

The chain has TRBV27 and TRBJ2-1, with 13 bases matching TRBD2. The CDR3 runs 15 residues. V was pared by 5 bases and J by 2 bases, with 0 bases of the junction left unmatched. CDR1 and CDR2 from the germline V gene are MNHEY and SMNVEV (reference sequence). The chain's CDR3 is CASSGTSGTYNEQFF. Written as DNA, the CDR3 is TGTGCCAGCAGTGGGACTAGCGGGACCTACAATGAGCAGTTCTTC.

The gene calls are TRBV4-3 and TRBJ2-7; TRBD1 is a possible D gene (5 bases). There are 17 residues in the CDR3. The V gene's germline CDR1 is LGHNA and CDR2 YSLEER. Trimming pared 0 bases from V and 2 bases from J, leaving 17 bases between. The CDR3 nucleotides are TGCGCCAGCAGCCAAGATCGGACGGCTGGGGCCCCCTACGAGCAGTACTTC. Its translation is CASSQDRTAGAPYEQYF.

This clone has more than one count but fewer than ten. This chain connects TRBV7-9 to TRBJ2-1, with D unresolved. CDR1 SEHNR and CDR2 FQNEAQ come from the germline V gene (reference sequence). This CDR3 region has 17 residues. V lost 0 bases and J lost 3, with 15 bases in between. CDR3 sequence (DNA): TGTGCCAGCAGCTTAGCACTACTCGCCGGCATCTACAATGAGCAGTTCTTC. Its translation is CASSLALLAGIYNEQFF.